What follows are 16 T cell receptor beta chains derived from one specimen sequenced in a study of cytomegalovirus exposure and HLA in healthy donors. The study ran its PCR with 60 Vbeta and 13 Jbeta primers. TCRdb's table, derived via immunoSEQ multiplex PCR, lists solely in-frame clones and lacks some. This sample has about 150,000 clones; 65% to 80% occur once, and the top ten carry about 6.8%. The sample was PBMCs. The receptors come from a man aged 40-55 years in good health and CMV-seropositive.

This clone has a handful of counts. V and J are TRBV27 and TRBJ1-6, with 10 bases aligning to TRBD1. J was trimmed by 9 bases and V by 7 bases; bases with no gene match: 9. Per germline, CDR1 MNHEY and CDR2 SMNVEV (reference sequence). This CDR3 comprises 15 residues. CDR3 sequence reads: CASTLGTGVGSPLHF. Written as DNA, the CDR3 is TGTGCCAGCACCTTGGGGACAGGGGTTGGTTCACCCCTCCACTTT.

Here the CDR3 reads CASSSVERVILHEQYF. In DNA, the CDR3 is TGTGCCAGCAGCTCGGTAGAGCGGGTCATACTCCACGAGCAGTACTTC. This chain uses TRBV28 with TRBJ2-5; perhaps TRBD2 as D (6 bases). The end of the DNA aligns better with TRBJ2-7, so the J call may be wrong. The CDR3 contains 16 residues. CDR1 is MDHEN, CDR2 SYDVKM, per germline.

The V gene is TRBV19, the J gene TRBJ2-2; D is ambiguous. In germline, CDR1 is LNHDA, CDR2 SQIVND (reference sequence). CDR3 length: 16 amino acids. V was shortened by 1 base and J by 0 bases, with 9 bases between the two germline ends. CDR3 residues: CASSIGQFANTGELFF. The CDR3, as DNA: TGTGCCAGTAGTATAGGCCAGTTCGCGAACACCGGGGAGCTGTTTTTT. Drawing the rest from reference TRBV19 and TRBJ2-2, the complete variable domain is DGGITQSPKYLFRKEGQNVTLSCEQNLNHDAMYWYRQDPGQGLRLIYYSQIVNDFQKGDIAEGYSVSREKKESFPLTVTSAQKNPTAFYLCASSIGQFANTGELFFGEGSRLTVL.

This clone came up once. The chain links TRBV11-2 to TRBJ2-5; 7 nucleotides line up with TRBD2. The germline CDR1 and CDR2 sequences are SGHAT and FQNNGV. The CDR3 length is 16 residues. V shed 5 bases, J shed 5 bases, and the junction held 14 bases outside the gene matches. The CDR3 region is CASSPEARGLEETQYF. The CDR3 coding sequence is TGTGCCAGCAGCCCGGAGGCGCGGGGGTTAGAGGAGACCCAGTACTTC.

In nucleotides, the CDR3 is TGTGCCAGCAGCCCCCAAGCCCATACGCAGTATTTT. This codes for CASSPQAHTQYF. The chain recombines TRBV7-9 with TRBJ2-3; D call uncertain. CDR1 SEHNR and CDR2 FQNEAQ come from the germline V gene (reference sequence). The CDR3 has 12 residues. V shed 5 bases and J shed 7 bases, with 10 bases lying between them.

The V call is TRBV7-9, the J call TRBJ1-5, with 7 nucleotides matching TRBD1. V dropped 5 bases and J dropped 3; count of bases not matched to a gene: 10. This CDR3 region has 16 residues. Per the germline V gene, CDR1 is SEHNR and CDR2 is FQNEAQ (reference sequence). The CDR3 is CASSAPGQSSNQPQHF. The CDR3 DNA reads as TGTGCCAGCAGCGCACCGGGACAGTCATCCAATCAGCCCCAGCATTTT.

This clone turned up a few times. The rearrangement uses TRBV5-1 and TRBJ1-2; unclear D gene. With 0 bases removed from V and 5 bases from J, the gap between germline ends came to 5 bases. CDR1 and CDR2 (germline): SGHRS, YFSETQ. The length of the CDR3 is 12 residues. The CDR3 DNA sequence: TGCGCCAGCAGCTTGGATTCATATGGCTACACCTTC. Translation: CASSLDSYGYTF.

The chain joins TRBV9 to TRBJ2-1, with 8 bases lining up with TRBD1. CDR1 is SGDLS and CDR2 is YYNGEE in the germline V gene. The CDR3 covers 15 residues. The junction had 9 bases not matched to a gene; V was cut back by 4 bases and J by 6 bases. The CDR3 here is CASSPGQGSFNEQFF. The CDR3, as DNA: TGTGCCAGCAGCCCAGGACAGGGAAGCTTCAATGAGCAGTTCTTC.

The chain carries TRBV30 and TRBJ2-1; 8 bases are a match to TRBD1. Germline CDR1 is GTSNPN and CDR2 is SVGIG (reference sequence). The CDR3 runs to 11 residues. The V segment lost 1 base and the J segment 15 bases; nucleotides outside the gene matches: 5. The CDR3 DNA reads TGTGCCTGGAGTGAGGACAGGGTAATGTTCTTC. It codes for CAWSEDRVMFF. Full variable domain (remainder filled in from reference TRBV30 and TRBJ2-1): SQTIHQWPATLVQPVGSPLSLECTVEGTSNPNLYWYRQAAGRGLQLLFYSVGIGQISSEVPQNLSASRPQDRQFILSSKKLLLSDSGFYLCAWSEDRVMFFGPGTRLTVL.

The V call is TRBV7-3, the J call TRBJ2-1; D may be TRBD2 (6 bases). Germline V CDR1 and CDR2: SGHTA, FQGTGA. V shed 2 bases and J shed 8 bases, with 16 bases lying between them. The CDR3 totals 15 residues. The CDR3 bases are TGTGCCAGCAGCTTAGGGGGACGGGAGCACGATGAGCAGTTCTTC. Protein sequence: CASSLGGREHDEQFF.

In this sample, this clone turned up a few times. V and J are TRBV5-4 and TRBJ2-2, with 8 bases fitting TRBD2. The CDR3 is 14 amino acids. CDR1 is SGHNT and CDR2 is YYREEE in the germline V gene (reference sequence). With 4 bases clipped from V and 6 bases from J, the junction kept 5 bases outside the gene matches. CDR3 region: CASSQEREPGELFF. The CDR3 DNA is TGTGCCAGCAGCCAAGAGCGGGAGCCCGGGGAGCTGTTTTTT.

This chain connects TRBV5-1 to TRBJ1-4, with a weak D call TRBD1 (6 bases). V lost 0 bases and J lost 8, with 20 bases in between. The CDR3 runs to 17 residues. Germline values: CDR1 SGHRS, CDR2 YFSETQ. CDR3 bases: TGCGCCAGCAGCTTGGCCCATGCCCAGTCAGGGGACGAAAAACTGTTTTTT. Translated: CASSLAHAQSGDEKLFF. The full variable domain, completed using reference TRBV5-1 and TRBJ1-4, is KAGVTQTPRYLIKTRGQQVTLSCSPISGHRSVSWYQQTPGQGLQFLFEYFSETQRNKGNFPGRFSGRQFSNSRSEMNVSTLELGDSALYLCASSLAHAQSGDEKLFFGSGTQLSVL.

The chain uses TRBV9 and TRBJ1-4; D not certain. CDR1 SGDLS and CDR2 YYNGEE come from the germline V gene. The CDR3 totals 15 residues. V lost 3 bases, J lost 6 bases, and 15 bases lay in between. CDR3 protein: CASSEEGSYDEKLFF. As DNA, the CDR3 is TGTGCCAGCAGCGAAGAGGGAAGTTATGATGAAAAACTGTTTTTT.

The chain links TRBV7-9 to TRBJ2-5; D is uncertain. Germline loops: CDR1 SEHNR, CDR2 FQNEAQ (reference sequence). This CDR3 comprises 14 residues. Deletions cut 6 bases from V and 1 base from J, with 12 bases between. CDR3 sequence (DNA): TGTGCCAGCAGGCCGTCGCTGGCCCAAGAGACCCAGTACTTC. Encoded protein: CASRPSLAQETQYF.

The chain couples TRBV2 to TRBJ2-3; D not resolved. Germline V gives CDR1 SNHLY, CDR2 FYNNEI. The CDR3 has 12 residues. Trimming took off 5 bases at V and 3 bases at J, with 6 bases between the two ends. Written as DNA, the CDR3 is TGTGCCAGCAGTCTGCAGACAGATACGCAGTATTTT. Its translation: CASSLQTDTQYF.

The CDR3 DNA reads as TGTGCCAGTAGTAGACGTTCGCGGGCCGGCGGCGGGGAGCTGTTTTTT. It encodes CASSRRSRAGGGELFF. This chain connects TRBV19 to TRBJ2-2, with TRBD2 as a possible D gene (5 bases). V lost 4 bases to trimming and J lost 7 bases, with 19 bases between them. Germline loops: CDR1 LNHDA, CDR2 SQIVND (reference sequence). The length of the CDR3 is 16 residues.